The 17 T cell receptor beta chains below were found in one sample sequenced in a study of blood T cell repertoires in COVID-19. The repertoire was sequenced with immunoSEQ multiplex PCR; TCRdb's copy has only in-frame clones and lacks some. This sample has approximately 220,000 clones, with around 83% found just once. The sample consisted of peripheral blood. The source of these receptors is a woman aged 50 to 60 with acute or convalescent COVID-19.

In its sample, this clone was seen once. CDR3 bases: TGTGCCAGCAGCCGCGGACTAGCGGGGGCCTACGAGCAGTACTTC. This gives the protein CASSRGLAGAYEQYF. The chain is built from TRBV3-1 (or the pseudogene TRBV3-2) and TRBJ2-7; 13 bases agree with TRBD2. The germline gives CDR1 LGHDT, CDR2 YNNKEL (reference sequence). The CDR3 is 15 amino acids. The junction had 2 bases not matched to a gene; V was cut back by 4 bases and J by 2 bases.

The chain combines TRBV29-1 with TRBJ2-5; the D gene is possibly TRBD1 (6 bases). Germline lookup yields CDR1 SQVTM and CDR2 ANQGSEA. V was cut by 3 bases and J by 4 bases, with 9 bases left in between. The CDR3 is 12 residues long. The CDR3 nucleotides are TGCAGCGTTGATGGGGGCATAGAGACCCAGTACTTC. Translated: CSVDGGIETQYF.

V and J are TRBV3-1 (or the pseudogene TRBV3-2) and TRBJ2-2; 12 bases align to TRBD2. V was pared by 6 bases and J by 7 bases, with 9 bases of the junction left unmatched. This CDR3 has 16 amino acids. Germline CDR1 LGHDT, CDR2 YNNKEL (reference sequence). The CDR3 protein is CASRGGLAGWGGELFF. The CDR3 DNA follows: TGTGCCAGCAGAGGCGGACTAGCGGGATGGGGCGGGGAGCTGTTTTTT.

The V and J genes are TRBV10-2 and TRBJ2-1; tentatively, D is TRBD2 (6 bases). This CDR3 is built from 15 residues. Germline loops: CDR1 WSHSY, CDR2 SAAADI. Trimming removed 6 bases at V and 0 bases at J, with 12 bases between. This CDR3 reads CASRLADSSYNEQFF. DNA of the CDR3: TGCGCCAGCAGATTAGCGGATAGCTCCTACAATGAGCAGTTCTTC.

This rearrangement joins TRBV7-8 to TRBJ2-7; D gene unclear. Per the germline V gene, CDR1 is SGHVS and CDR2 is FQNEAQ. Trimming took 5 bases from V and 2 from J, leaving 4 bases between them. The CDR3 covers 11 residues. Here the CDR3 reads CASSPAYEQYF. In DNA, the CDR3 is TGTGCCAGCAGCCCCGCCTACGAGCAGTACTTC.

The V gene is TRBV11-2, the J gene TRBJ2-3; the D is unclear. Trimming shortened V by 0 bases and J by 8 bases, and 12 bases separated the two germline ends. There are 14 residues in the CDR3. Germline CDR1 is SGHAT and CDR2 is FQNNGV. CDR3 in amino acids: CASSLDWRRPTQYF. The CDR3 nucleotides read TGTGCCAGCAGCTTAGATTGGCGGCGCCCTACGCAGTATTTT.

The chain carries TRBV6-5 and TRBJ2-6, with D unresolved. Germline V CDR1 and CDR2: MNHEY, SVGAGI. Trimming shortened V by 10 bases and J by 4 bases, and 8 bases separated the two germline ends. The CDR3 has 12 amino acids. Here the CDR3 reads CATRAGANVLTF. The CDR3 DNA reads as TGTGCCACCCGAGCCGGGGCCAACGTCCTGACTTTC.

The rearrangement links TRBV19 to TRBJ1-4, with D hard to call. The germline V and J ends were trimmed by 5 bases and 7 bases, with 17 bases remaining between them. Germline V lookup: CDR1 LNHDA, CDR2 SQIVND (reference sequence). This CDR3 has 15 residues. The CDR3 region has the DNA TGTGCCAGTAGTTTGCCGCCCTCCCGGGGTGAAAAACTGTTTTTT. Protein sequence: CASSLPPSRGEKLFF.

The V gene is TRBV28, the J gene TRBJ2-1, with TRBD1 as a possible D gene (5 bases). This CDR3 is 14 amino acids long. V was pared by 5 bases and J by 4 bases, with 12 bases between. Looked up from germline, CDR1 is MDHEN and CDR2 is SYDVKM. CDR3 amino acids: CASSTYRSYNEQFF. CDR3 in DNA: TGTGCCAGCAGTACCTACAGGTCTTACAATGAGCAGTTCTTC.

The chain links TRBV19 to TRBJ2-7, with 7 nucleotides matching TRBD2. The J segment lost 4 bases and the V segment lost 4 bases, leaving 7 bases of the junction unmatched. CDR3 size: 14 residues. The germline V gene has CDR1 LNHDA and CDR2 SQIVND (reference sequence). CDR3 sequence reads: CASSSPSGEYEQYF. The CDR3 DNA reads TGTGCCAGTAGTAGCCCCAGCGGGGAATACGAGCAGTACTTC.

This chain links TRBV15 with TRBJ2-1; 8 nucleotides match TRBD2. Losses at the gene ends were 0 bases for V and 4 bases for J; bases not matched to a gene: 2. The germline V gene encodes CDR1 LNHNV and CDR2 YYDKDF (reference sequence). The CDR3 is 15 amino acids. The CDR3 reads CATSREAGVYNEQFF. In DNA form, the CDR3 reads TGTGCCACCAGCAGAGAAGCGGGAGTATACAATGAGCAGTTCTTC.

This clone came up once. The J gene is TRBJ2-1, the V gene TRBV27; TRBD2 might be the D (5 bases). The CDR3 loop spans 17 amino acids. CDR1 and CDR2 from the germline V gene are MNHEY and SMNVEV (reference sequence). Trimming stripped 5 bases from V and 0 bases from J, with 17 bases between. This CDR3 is CASSGGIVSSSYNEQFF. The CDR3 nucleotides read TGTGCCAGCAGTGGAGGCATCGTATCCAGCTCCTACAATGAGCAGTTCTTC.

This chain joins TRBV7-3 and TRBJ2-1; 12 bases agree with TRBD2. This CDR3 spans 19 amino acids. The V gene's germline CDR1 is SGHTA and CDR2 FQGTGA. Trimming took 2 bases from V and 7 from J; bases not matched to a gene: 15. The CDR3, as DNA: TGTGCCAGCAGCTTAGGGAGACCGGGACTAGCGGGTTTGAGGAATGAGCAGTTCTTC. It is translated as CASSLGRPGLAGLRNEQFF.

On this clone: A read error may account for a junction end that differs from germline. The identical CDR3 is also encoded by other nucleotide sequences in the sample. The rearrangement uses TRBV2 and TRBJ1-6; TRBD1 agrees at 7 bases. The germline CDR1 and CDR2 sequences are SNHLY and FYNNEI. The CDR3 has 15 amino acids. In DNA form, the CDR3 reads TGCGCCAGCAGTGGCCGGACAGGCGGCAATTCACCCCTCCACTTT. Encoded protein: CASSGRTGGNSPLHF.

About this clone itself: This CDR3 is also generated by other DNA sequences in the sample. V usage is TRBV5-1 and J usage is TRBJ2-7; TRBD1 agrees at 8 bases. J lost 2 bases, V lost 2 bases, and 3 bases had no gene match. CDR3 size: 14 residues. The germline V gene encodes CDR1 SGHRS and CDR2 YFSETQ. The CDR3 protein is CASSLEQGAYEQYF. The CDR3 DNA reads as TGCGCCAGCAGCTTAGAACAGGGGGCCTACGAGCAGTACTTC.

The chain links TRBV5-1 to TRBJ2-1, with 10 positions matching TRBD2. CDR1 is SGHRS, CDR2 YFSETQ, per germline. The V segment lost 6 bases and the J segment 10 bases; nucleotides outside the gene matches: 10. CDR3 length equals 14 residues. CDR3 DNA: TGCGCCAGCACCCTACTAGCGGGACGTCCAGAGCAGTTCTTC. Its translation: CASTLLAGRPEQFF.

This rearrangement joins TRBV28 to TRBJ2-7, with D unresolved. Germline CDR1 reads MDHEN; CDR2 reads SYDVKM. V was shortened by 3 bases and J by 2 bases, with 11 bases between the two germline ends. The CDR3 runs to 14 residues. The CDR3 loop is CASSLSVPTYEQYF. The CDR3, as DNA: TGTGCCAGCAGTTTGTCCGTCCCTACCTACGAGCAGTACTTC.